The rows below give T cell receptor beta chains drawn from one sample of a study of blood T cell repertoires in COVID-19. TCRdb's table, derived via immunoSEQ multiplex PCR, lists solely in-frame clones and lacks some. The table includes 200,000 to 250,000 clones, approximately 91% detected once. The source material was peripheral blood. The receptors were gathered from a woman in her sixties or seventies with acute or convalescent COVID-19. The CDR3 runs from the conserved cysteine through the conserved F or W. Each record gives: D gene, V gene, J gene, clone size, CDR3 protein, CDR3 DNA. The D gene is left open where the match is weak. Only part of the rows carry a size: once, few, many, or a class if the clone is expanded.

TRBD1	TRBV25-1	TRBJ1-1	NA	CASSGRDRGPLENTEAFF	TGTGCCAGCAGTGGACGGGACAGGGGGCCTCTCGAGAACACTGAAGCTTTCTTT
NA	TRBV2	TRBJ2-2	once	CASRGGGTGELFF	TGTGCCAGCAGGGGGGGTGGCACCGGGGAGCTGTTTTTT
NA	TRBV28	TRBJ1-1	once	CASSLSGREAFF	TGTGCCAGCAGTTTATCAGGGCGGGAAGCTTTCTTT
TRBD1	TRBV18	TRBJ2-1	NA	CASSPTIDRDWQFF	TGTGCCAGCTCACCCACTATTGACAGGGATTGGCAGTTCTTC
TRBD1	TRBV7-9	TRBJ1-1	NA	CASSFWDRNTEAFF	TGTGCCAGCAGCTTTTGGGACAGGAACACTGAAGCTTTCTTT
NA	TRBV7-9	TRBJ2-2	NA	CASSAMRWAGGNTGELFF	TGTGCCAGCAGCGCCATGCGGTGGGCAGGAGGGAACACCGGGGAGCTGTTTTTT
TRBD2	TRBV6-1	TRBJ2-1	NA	CASSQGLEPPPGEQFF	TGTGCCAGCAGTCAAGGACTAGAGCCCCCCCCGGGTGAGCAGTTCTTC
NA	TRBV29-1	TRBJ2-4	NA	CSVERGNIQYF	TGCAGCGTTGAAAGAGGAAACATTCAGTACTTC
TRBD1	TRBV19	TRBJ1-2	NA	CASSRPGTGPINYGYTF	TGTGCCAGTAGCCGCCCAGGGACAGGGCCTATTAACTATGGCTACACCTTC
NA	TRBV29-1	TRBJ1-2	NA	CSITGARGGYTF	TGCAGCATAACCGGGGCCAGGGGTGGCTACACCTTC
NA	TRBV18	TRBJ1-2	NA	CASSPPGQSNYGYTF	TGTGCCAGCTCACCCCCAGGGCAATCAAACTATGGCTACACCTTC
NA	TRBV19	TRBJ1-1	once	CASSIRGENTEAFF	TGTGCCAGTAGTATCAGGGGCGAAAACACTGAAGCTTTCTTT
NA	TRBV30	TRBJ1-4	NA	CAWSVGAGEKLFF	TGTGCCTGGAGTGTAGGAGCTGGTGAAAAACTGTTTTTT
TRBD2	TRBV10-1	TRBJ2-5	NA	CASSGAAAGEETQYF	TGCGCCAGCAGTGGAGCTGCAGCGGGGGAAGAGACCCAGTACTTC
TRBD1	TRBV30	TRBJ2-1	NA	CAWGQGAYNEQFF	TGTGCCTGGGGACAGGGGGCCTACAATGAGCAGTTCTTC
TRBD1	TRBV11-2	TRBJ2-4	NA	CASSMGALTGVVKNIQYF	TGTGCCAGCAGCATGGGGGCCTTGACAGGGGTGGTCAAAAACATTCAGTACTTC
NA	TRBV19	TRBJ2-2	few	CASSTHSSGELFF	TGTGCCAGTAGTACACACAGTTCCGGGGAGCTGTTTTTT
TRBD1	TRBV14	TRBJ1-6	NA	CASSQERDRGSYNSPLHF	TGTGCCAGCAGCCAAGAGCGGGACAGGGGCTCCTATAATTCACCCCTCCACTTT
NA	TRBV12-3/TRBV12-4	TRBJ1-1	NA	CASTVGGSTEAFF	TGTGCCAGCACGGTGGGGGGAAGCACTGAAGCTTTCTTT
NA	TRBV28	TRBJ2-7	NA	CASSYPRGRGSYEQYF	TGTGCCAGCAGTTACCCAAGGGGGAGGGGGTCCTACGAGCAGTACTTC
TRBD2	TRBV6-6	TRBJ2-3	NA	CASSRDRGLAGGGPPSTDTQYF	TGTGCCAGCAGTCGGGACCGCGGACTAGCGGGAGGGGGTCCACCAAGCACAGATACGCAGTATTTT
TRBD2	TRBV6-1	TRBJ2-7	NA	CASSEWRGAGEQYF	TGTGCCAGCAGTGAATGGCGGGGGGCCGGCGAGCAGTACTTC
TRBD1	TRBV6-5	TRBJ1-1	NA	CASSPADRGLTEAFF	TGTGCCAGCAGCCCCGCGGACAGGGGTTTGACTGAAGCTTTCTTT
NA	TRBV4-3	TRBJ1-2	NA	CASSQDNFDSNYGYTF	TGCGCCAGCAGCCAAGATAACTTTGATTCTAACTATGGCTACACCTTC
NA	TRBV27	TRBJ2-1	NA	CASSYRGYNEQFF	TGTGCCAGCAGTTACCGGGGTTACAATGAGCAGTTCTTC
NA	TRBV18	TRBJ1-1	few	CASSPEPGMNTEAFF	TGTGCCAGCTCACCAGAGCCAGGGATGAACACTGAAGCTTTCTTT
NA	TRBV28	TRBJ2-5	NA	CASSSPGLGTQYF	TGTGCCAGCAGTTCCCCAGGGTTGGGGACCCAGTACTTC
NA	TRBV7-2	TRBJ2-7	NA	CASSLAGGASSYEQYF	TGTGCCAGCAGCTTAGCGGGAGGCGCGAGCTCCTACGAGCAGTACTTC
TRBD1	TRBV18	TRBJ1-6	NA	CASSPGTGGDNSPLHF	TGTGCCAGCTCACCCGGGACAGGGGGCGATAATTCACCCCTCCACTTT
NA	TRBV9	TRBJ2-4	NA	CASSREPGSGNIQYF	TGTGCCAGCAGCAGAGAGCCCGGTAGCGGAAACATTCAGTACTTC
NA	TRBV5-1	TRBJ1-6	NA	CASRAEGNSPLHF	TGCGCCAGCAGAGCGGAGGGCAATTCACCCCTCCACTTT
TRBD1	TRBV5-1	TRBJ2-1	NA	CASSLVTGQGANEQFF	TGCGCCAGCAGCTTGGTTACCGGACAGGGGGCTAATGAGCAGTTCTTC
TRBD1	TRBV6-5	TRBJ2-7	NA	CASRPPGQGANEQYF	TGTGCCAGCAGGCCTCCGGGACAGGGGGCCAACGAGCAGTACTTC
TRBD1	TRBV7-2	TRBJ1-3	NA	CASSLPGGGNTIYF	TGTGCCAGCAGCTTGCCAGGGGGCGGAAACACCATATATTTT
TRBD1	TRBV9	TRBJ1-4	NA	CASPHRGDEKLFF	TGTGCCAGTCCCCACAGGGGCGATGAAAAACTGTTTTTT
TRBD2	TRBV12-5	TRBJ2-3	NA	CASGRGLADTDTQYF	TGTGCTAGTGGCCGGGGACTAGCCGACACAGATACGCAGTATTTT
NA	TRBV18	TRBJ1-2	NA	CASSPPARRDGYTF	TGTGCCAGCTCACCACCGGCCCGGAGGGATGGCTACACCTTC
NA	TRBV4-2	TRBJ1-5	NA	CASSQDAGVDQPQHF	TGTGCCAGCAGCCAAGATGCGGGGGTGGACCAGCCCCAGCATTTT
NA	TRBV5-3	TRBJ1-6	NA	CARSSYREYNSPLHF	TGTGCCAGAAGCTCCTACAGGGAATATAATTCACCCCTCCACTTT
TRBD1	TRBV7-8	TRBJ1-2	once	CASSFNPKGQGRGGYTF	TGTGCCAGCAGCTTCAACCCCAAGGGACAGGGGAGAGGAGGCTACACCTTC
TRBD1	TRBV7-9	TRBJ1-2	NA	CASSLGTGDTGYGYTF	TGTGCCAGCAGCTTGGGGACAGGGGACACGGGCTATGGCTACACCTTC
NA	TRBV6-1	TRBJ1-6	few	CASSDTGGRQNSPLHF	TGTGCCAGCAGTGATACGGGGGGACGACAGAATTCACCCCTCCACTTT
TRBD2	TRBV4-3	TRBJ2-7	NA	CASSPTGGAYEQYF	TGCGCCAGCAGCCCGACGGGAGGCGCCTACGAGCAGTACTTC
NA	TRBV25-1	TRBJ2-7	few	CASSRGSYEQYF	TGTGCCAGCAGTAGGGGTAGCTACGAGCAGTACTTC
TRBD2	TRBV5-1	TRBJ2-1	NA	CASSGLRAGGPDEQFF	TGCGCCAGCAGCGGGCTCAGAGCGGGGGGGCCGGATGAGCAGTTCTTC
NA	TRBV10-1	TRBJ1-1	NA	CASSDGVGTEAFF	TGCGCCAGCAGTGACGGGGTGGGAACTGAAGCTTTCTTT
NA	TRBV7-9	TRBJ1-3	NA	CASSRGSGNTIYF	TGTGCCAGCAGTCGGGGCTCTGGAAACACCATATATTTT
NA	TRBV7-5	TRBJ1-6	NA	CARSFEPSPKVASPLHF	TGTGCCAGAAGCTTTGAACCGAGTCCCAAGGTAGCGTCACCCCTCCACTTT
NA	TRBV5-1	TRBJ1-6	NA	CASSLATQGWGSYNSPLHF	TGCGCCAGCAGCTTGGCAACACAGGGTTGGGGATCCTATAATTCACCCCTCCACTTT
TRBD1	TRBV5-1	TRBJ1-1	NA	CASSSGQHTEAFF	TGCGCCAGCAGCTCGGGACAGCACACTGAAGCTTTCTTT
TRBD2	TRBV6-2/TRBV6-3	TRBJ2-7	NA	CASNPPGLALYEQYF	TGTGCCAGCAACCCCCCGGGACTAGCGTTGTACGAGCAGTACTTC
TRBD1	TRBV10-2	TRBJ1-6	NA	CASSESRTGRNSPLHF	TGCGCCAGCAGTGAGTCAAGGACAGGTCGTAATTCACCCCTCCACTTT
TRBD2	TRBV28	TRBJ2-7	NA	CASSLVVAGVGRGEQYF	TGTGCCAGCAGTTTGGTGGTAGCGGGGGTGGGCCGAGGCGAGCAGTACTTC
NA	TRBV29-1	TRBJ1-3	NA	CSVRLAVSGNTIYF	TGCAGCGTGAGGCTGGCAGTCTCTGGAAACACCATATATTTT